These T cell receptor beta chains were read from a single sample in a study of cytomegalovirus exposure and HLA in healthy donors. TCRdb's copy holds only in-frame clones and misses some; the assay was immunoSEQ multiplex PCR. The sample lists more than 95,000 clones, 78% seen once, with around 9.9% in the top ten. The sequenced sample consisted of PBMCs. Receptors originate from a man aged 30-40 years in good health and CMV-seropositive. CDR3s include the opening cysteine and the closing phenylalanine or tryptophan.

v_call,cdr3_length,j_call,cdr3_aa
TRBV30,15,TRBJ2-3,CALARDRGLTDTQYF
TRBV2,15,TRBJ1-2,CASSEGTGERSGYTF
TRBV11-2,18,TRBJ2-1,CASSYTSGGTPGVDEQFF
TRBV7-2,13,TRBJ1-2,CASSPEGRYGYTF
TRBV19,13,TRBJ2-7,CASSAVQGMEQYF
TRBV4-2,12,TRBJ2-7,CASSRQGDEQYF
TRBV28,12,TRBJ1-2,CASKVQGKNYTF
TRBV4-1,18,TRBJ2-7,CASSQPGTRYAGSYEQYF
TRBV6-1,12,TRBJ1-1,CASSEVSPEAFF
TRBV7-6,15,TRBJ2-3,CASSPGVGGTDTQYF
TRBV19,14,TRBJ1-2,CASSANRFNYGYTF
TRBV27,17,TRBJ2-7,CASSLHTGTSGTYEQYF
TRBV7-9,15,TRBJ1-5,CASSLARGSNQPQHF
TRBV7-8,17,TRBJ1-5,CASSLGLWGGINQSQHF
TRBV28,17,TRBJ2-7,CASSFEIAGGISYEQYF
TRBV9,14,TRBJ2-7,CASSVLEFSYEQYF
TRBV5-4,15,TRBJ2-7,CASSPSFQGVYEQYF
TRBV15,20,TRBJ1-2,CATSRGDRDYVGMSGYGYTF
TRBV9,14,TRBJ2-3,CASSLRTATDTQYF
TRBV29-1,15,TRBJ2-2,CSVDSGRASTGELFF
TRBV15,15,TRBJ1-5,CATSKQGAANQPQHF
TRBV4-1,15,TRBJ2-7,CASSQVIAGSYEQYF